The 3 T cell receptor beta chains below come from one sample, sequenced in a study of blood T cell repertoires in COVID-19. Repertoires were generated with immunoSEQ multiplex PCR, while TCRdb's copy carries only in-frame clones and drops some. In the table there are around 140,000 clones, over 70% of which are singletons. Sample: peripheral blood. The receptors were sampled from a man older than 75 with acute or convalescent COVID-19.

The V and J genes are TRBV6-1 and TRBJ1-1; 9 bases match TRBD1. V was pared by 0 bases and J by 4 bases, with 6 bases of the junction left unmatched. This CDR3 has 16 residues. Germline CDR1 is MNHNS and CDR2 is SASEGT. CDR3 coding DNA: TGTGCCAGCAGTGAAGCGTGGACAGGGGTTGGCACTGAAGCTTTCTTT. Translating gives CASSEAWTGVGTEAFF.

The chain couples TRBV27 to TRBJ2-3, with D maybe TRBD1 (5 bases). The germline gives CDR1 MNHEY, CDR2 SMNVEV (reference sequence). The CDR3 consists of 12 residues. V lost 5 bases and J 7 bases, leaving 10 bases between the germline ends. CDR3 sequence (DNA): TGTGCCAGCAGTGCTCAGGGAAATACGCAGTATTTT. It yields the protein CASSAQGNTQYF.

In this sample, this clone turned up a few times. J is TRBJ2-7 and V is TRBV12-3 or TRBV12-4, with 8 bases identical to TRBD1. CDR3 length: 13 residues. V lost 10 bases, J lost 3 bases, and 8 bases stayed unmatched. DNA for the CDR3: TGTGCCACCCAGCGACAGGGGATCTACGAGCAGTACTTC. It encodes CATQRQGIYEQYF.